A single sample is the source of the 18 T cell receptor beta chains below, sequenced in a study of CD8+CD57+ T cells in acquired aplastic anemia. The template used for profiling TCR beta VDJ and CDR3 was genomic DNA. Via MiXCR, TCRdb re-called the reads, giving one row per CDR3 protein. In the table there are around 200,000 distinct CDR3 sequences, less than 70% of which are singletons. Input material: sorted CD4+, CD8+, or CD8+CD57+ T cells (not recorded which) from PBMCs. These receptors were obtained from a human donor in good health, serving as a control.

This clonotype has ten or more counts. This chain links TRBV28 with TRBJ2-7, with 7 bases matching TRBD1. V lost 4 bases to trimming and J lost 10 bases; unmatched junction nucleotides: 19. This CDR3 is built from 16 residues. The germline V gene has CDR1 MDHEN and CDR2 SYDVKM. CDR3 bases: TGTGCCAGCAGTTCCCCGGGACAGAGGGGGTCCTCAGATCAGTACTTC. The encoded protein is CASSSPGQRGSSDQYF.

CDR3 in DNA: TGTGCCAGCAGCTTAGACGACAGTAGAGAGGAGTTTTTT. Translation: CASSLDDSREEFF. The chain has TRBV7-2 and TRBJ1-4; TRBD1 might be the D (5 bases). Germline CDR1 and CDR2: SGHTA and FQGNSA. CDR3 length: 13 amino acids. V dropped 1 base and J dropped 16 bases, with 16 bases sitting between them.

The chain links TRBV15 to TRBJ1-1; no reliable D call. The V gene lost 0 bases and the J gene lost 4 bases, with 6 bases spanning the gap. The CDR3 has 13 amino acids. The germline V gene has CDR1 LNHNV and CDR2 YYDKDF (reference sequence). CDR3 amino acids: CATSREMVTEAFF. CDR3 DNA sequence: TGTGCCACCAGCAGAGAAATGGTCACTGAAGCTTTCTTT.

This clonotype was observed at least ten times. V usage is TRBV19 and J usage is TRBJ1-5; D unresolved. The germline V and J ends were trimmed by 6 bases and 6 bases, with 21 bases remaining between them. The CDR3 is 16 amino acids. Germline V gene lookup returns CDR1 LNHDA and CDR2 SQIVND (reference sequence). The CDR3 nucleotides read TGTGCCAGTAGCTATCTTGAGCGGAAGCAGGCTCAGCCCCAGCATTTT. Translating gives CASSYLERKQAQPQHF.

This chain connects TRBV20-1 to TRBJ2-3, with 10 bases lining up with TRBD2. This CDR3 is 15 amino acids long. Trimming removed 3 bases from V and 4 bases from J; junction bases left unmatched: 7. Germline CDR1 DFQATT, CDR2 SNEGSKA (reference sequence). This chain's CDR3 is CSASPGAGGPDTQYF. The DNA of the CDR3 is TGCAGTGCTAGCCCGGGAGCGGGGGGGCCAGATACGCAGTATTTT.

This clonotype was found a few times. One end of the junction is discordant with germline, which a read error may explain. The chain carries TRBV2 and TRBJ2-7; 12 bases align to TRBD1. CDR1 is SNHLY, CDR2 FYNNEI, per germline. The CDR3 is made up of 16 amino acids. The CDR3 DNA follows: TGTGCCACCAGTGACCCCGGGACAGGGGGCACCAACGAGCAGTACTTC. Translated: CATSDPGTGGTNEQYF.

The chain employs TRBV15 and TRBJ2-7, with D unresolved. Trimming left V 5 bases short and J 3 bases short, with 8 bases between. The CDR3 is 12 residues long. Germline CDR1 reads LNHNV; CDR2 reads YYDKDF (reference sequence). The DNA of the CDR3 is TGTGCCACCAGCGGATTTTTCTACGAGCAGTACGTC. Its protein product is CATSGFFYEQYV.

This clonotype was detected ten times or more. The J gene is TRBJ2-7, the V gene TRBV7-9; tentatively, D is TRBD1 or TRBD2 (5 bases each). V shed 6 bases and J shed 6 bases, with 9 bases lying between them. The germline V gene encodes CDR1 SEHNR and CDR2 FQNEAQ (reference sequence). This CDR3 spans 11 amino acids. CDR3 nucleotides: TGTGCCAGCAGGGCAGGGAGCGAGCAGTACTTC. Protein: CASRAGSEQYF.

This clonotype was picked up many times. The chain carries TRBV6-5 and TRBJ1-1, with a weak D call TRBD1 (6 bases). Germline V gives CDR1 MNHEY, CDR2 SVGAGI. The V and J ends lost 5 bases and 0 bases respectively, with 16 bases between them. The CDR3 has 16 amino acids. CDR3 DNA sequence: TGTGCCAGCAGTGCCCTCGCGGGGGGCCTGAACACTGAAGCTTTCTTT. Its translation: CASSALAGGLNTEAFF.

The table lists this clonotype with a count of one. The V and J genes are TRBV10-1 and TRBJ1-2; the match to TRBD1 covers 11 bases. Germline CDR1 reads WNHNN; CDR2 reads SYGVQD (reference sequence). Losses at the gene ends were 4 bases for V and 6 bases for J; bases not matched to a gene: 7. The CDR3 is 15 amino acids. The CDR3 region has the DNA TGCGCCAGCAGTGGGACAGGGGGCGCAGGTCATGGCTACACCTTC. Protein product: CASSGTGGAGHGYTF.

This chain uses TRBV29-1 with TRBJ1-2; weak D call: TRBD1 (5 bases). Germline V gene lookup returns CDR1 SQVTM and CDR2 ANQGSEA. V was cut by 3 bases and J by 14 bases, with 16 bases left in between. The CDR3 consists of 11 residues. CDR3 amino acids: CSVERGLAPTF. The CDR3, as DNA: TGCAGCGTTGAGAGGGGTCTGGCTCCTACCTTC. The whole variable domain, remainder taken from reference TRBV29-1 and TRBJ1-2, is SAVISQKPSRDICQRGTSLTIQCQVDSQVTMMFWYRQQPGQSLTLIATANQGSEATYESGFVIDKFPISRPNLTFSTLTVSNMSPEDSSIYLCSVERGLAPTFGSGTRLTVV.

This clonotype was recorded many times. The gene calls are TRBV5-5 and TRBJ2-7; the D gene is possibly TRBD2 (5 bases). Germline lookup yields CDR1 SGHKS and CDR2 YYEKEE (reference sequence). Trimming removed 0 bases at V and 3 bases at J, with 7 bases between. The CDR3 is made up of 13 amino acids. The CDR3 reads CASSLGGNYEQYF. Written as DNA, the CDR3 is TGTGCCAGCAGCTTGGGAGGGAACTACGAGCAGTACTTC.

A remark on this clonotype: Possible read error: a much larger clone is one base away. V is TRBV6-6 and J is TRBJ2-5, with a weak D call TRBD2 (7 bases). V was cut by 7 bases and J by 6 bases, with 18 bases left in between. The CDR3 runs 14 residues. CDR1 and CDR2 from the germline V gene are MNHNY and SVGAGI (reference sequence). This CDR3 is CASTIVGGRKTQYF. The CDR3 coding sequence is TGTGCCAGCACAATAGTGGGGGGGCGGAAGACCCAGTACTTC.

In its sample, this clonotype was seen many times. The chain uses TRBV28 and TRBJ1-2; D is perhaps TRBD1 (5 bases). The V gene lost 7 bases and the J gene lost 7 bases, with 22 bases spanning the gap. Germline V gene data show CDR1 as MDHEN and CDR2 as SYDVKM. The CDR3 runs to 15 residues. The CDR3 here is CASTFTRSPGSGYTF. In nucleotides, the CDR3 is TGTGCCAGCACCTTCACTCGGTCGCCAGGGTCTGGCTACACCTTC.

This clonotype was seen repeatedly, ten times or more. This rearrangement joins TRBV4-1 to TRBJ1-2; D remains ambiguous. V shed 0 bases and J shed 6 bases, with 20 bases lying between them. Per germline, CDR1 MGHRA and CDR2 YSYEKL. The CDR3 runs to 17 residues. Here the CDR3 reads CASSQDYGVHREHGYTF. The DNA of the CDR3 is TGCGCCAGCAGCCAAGATTACGGGGTCCATAGGGAGCATGGCTACACCTTC.

In this sample, this clonotype turned up many times. This chain links TRBV28 with TRBJ1-1; D uncertain. This CDR3 is 13 amino acids long. Trimming took 6 bases from V and 6 from J, leaving 14 bases between them. Germline V gene sequence: CDR1 MDHEN, CDR2 SYDVKM. CDR3 loop: CASRLGMNAEAFF. The CDR3 DNA reads as TGTGCCAGCAGATTAGGGATGAATGCTGAAGCTTTCTTT.

The genes are TRBV5-1 and TRBJ1-1; D is possibly TRBD1 (6 bases). The V end was cut by 6 bases, the J end by 4 bases, with 13 bases between. The CDR3 consists of 13 residues. The germline gives CDR1 SGHRS, CDR2 YFSETQ. CDR3 amino acids: CASKEAGATEAFF. The DNA of the CDR3 is TGCGCCAGCAAGGAGGCAGGGGCCACTGAAGCTTTCTTT.

This chain links TRBV7-3 with TRBJ2-5; D is possibly TRBD1 (6 bases). Trimming left V 3 bases short and J 9 bases short, with 14 bases between. The length of the CDR3 is 13 residues. From germline, CDR1 is SGHTA and CDR2 FQGTGA. The CDR3 loop reads CASSLQGNQPQYF. CDR3 in DNA: TGTGCCAGCAGCTTGCAGGGGAATCAGCCCCAGTACTTC. Using reference TRBV7-3 and TRBJ2-5 for the parts outside the CDR3, the full variable domain is GAGVSQTPSNKVTEKGKYVELRCDPISGHTALYWYRQSLGQGPEFLIYFQGTGAADDSGLPNDRFFAVRPEGSVSTLKIQRTERGDSAVYLCASSLQGNQPQYFGPGTRLLVL.